The rows below give T cell receptor beta chains drawn from one sample of a study of T cells in tuberculosis. Produced via immunoSEQ multiplex PCR; TCRdb's table is partial and in-frame only. The sample records 80,000 to 100,000 clones, approximately 91% being singletons. The sequenced material came from CD1b-GMM tetramer-negative cells sorted from PBMCs. Receptors were obtained from an adult woman with latent tuberculosis. Each CDR3 is given with its conserved first and last residue. D genes are given only for firm matches. Only part of the rows carry a size: once, few, many, or a class if the clone is expanded.

d_gene	v_gene	abundance	j_gene	CDR3aa	CDR3nt
-	TRBV7-2	-	TRBJ2-1	CASSPRPGDNEQFF	TGTGCCAGCAGCCCTAGACCAGGGGACAATGAGCAGTTCTTC
-	TRBV7-9	-	TRBJ2-5	CASSRLSTGPGETQYF	TGTGCCAGCAGCCGTTTATCGACAGGACCGGGAGAGACCCAGTACTTC
TRBD2	TRBV6-6	-	TRBJ2-2	CASSTAGGKPGELFF	TGTGCCAGCAGTACAGCGGGGGGGAAACCCGGGGAGCTGTTTTTT
-	TRBV6-6	few	TRBJ2-1	CASSYSDDRGKQFF	TGTGCCAGCAGTTACTCAGATGACCGGGGGAAGCAGTTCTTC
-	TRBV7-2	-	TRBJ1-6	CASSLGGQGSPLHF	TGTGCCAGCAGCTTAGGAGGGCAGGGGTCACCCCTCCACTTT
-	TRBV19	-	TRBJ1-2	CASSIPGVIYGYTF	TGTGCCAGTAGTATACCAGGGGTGATCTATGGCTACACCTTC
-	TRBV6-5	-	TRBJ1-5	CASSYGGPDNQPQHF	TGTGCCAGCAGTTACGGAGGGCCAGACAATCAGCCCCAGCATTTT
TRBD2	TRBV18	-	TRBJ2-5	CASSPRTSGDQETQYF	TGTGCCAGCTCACCACGGACTAGCGGGGACCAAGAGACCCAGTACTTC
-	TRBV27	-	TRBJ1-4	CASSLEGGWTEEKLFF	TGTGCCAGCAGTTTAGAGGGGGGGTGGACAGAAGAAAAACTGTTTTTT
-	TRBV29-1	-	TRBJ2-2	CSVGTFSGELFF	TGCAGCGTCGGGACATTTTCCGGGGAGCTGTTTTTT
-	TRBV7-3	-	TRBJ2-6	CASSPTWRPGLPSSGANVLTF	TGTGCCAGCAGCCCAACATGGAGACCGGGACTCCCCTCCTCTGGGGCCAACGTCCTGACTTTC
TRBD1	TRBV27	few	TRBJ1-5	CASNSGTGGDQPQHF	TGTGCCAGCAACTCCGGGACAGGGGGCGATCAGCCCCAGCATTTT
-	TRBV5-8	-	TRBJ2-1	CASSFPLSTDYNEQFF	TGTGCCAGCAGCTTTCCGCTATCCACCGACTACAATGAGCAGTTCTTC
-	TRBV6-1	-	TRBJ1-1	CASSASTGDTEAFF	TGTGCCAGCAGTGCTTCAACCGGTGACACTGAAGCTTTCTTT
TRBD1	TRBV5-1	-	TRBJ2-1	CASSLWPGGANRNEQFF	TGCGCCAGCAGCTTGTGGCCAGGGGGCGCTAATCGAAATGAGCAGTTCTTC
-	TRBV5-6	-	TRBJ1-2	CASSLAARTFYGYTF	TGTGCCAGCAGCTTGGCCGCCAGGACTTTCTATGGCTACACCTTC
-	TRBV6-1	once	TRBJ2-1	CASSDWREQLF	TGTGCCAGCAGTGATTGGAGGGAGCAGCTCTTC
-	TRBV10-1	-	TRBJ2-4	CASISTGRGPKNIQYF	TGCGCCAGCATAAGCACGGGCAGGGGCCCCAAAAACATTCAGTACTTC
TRBD2	TRBV19	-	TRBJ2-7	CASSSGGAGEQYF	TGTGCCAGTAGTAGCGGGGGGGCGGGTGAGCAGTACTTC
-	TRBV29-1	-	TRBJ2-1	CSAWENEQFF	TGCAGCGCATGGGAGAATGAGCAGTTCTTC
TRBD2	TRBV5-1	-	TRBJ2-3	CASSYLGLAGANTDTQYF	TGCGCCAGCAGCTACCTCGGACTAGCGGGGGCCAACACAGATACGCAGTATTTT
TRBD2	TRBV18	once	TRBJ2-3	CASSPPDQGTSGGTDTQYF	TGTGCCAGCTCACCACCGGATCAGGGGACTAGCGGGGGCACAGATACGCAGTATTTT
TRBD2	TRBV4-3	-	TRBJ2-3	CASSLSAGGQDTQYF	TGCGCCAGCAGCCTATCAGCGGGGGGGCAGGATACGCAGTATTTT
-	TRBV18	-	TRBJ2-1	CASSPPVRESSYNEQFF	TGTGCCAGCTCACCACCGGTCCGAGAGAGCTCCTACAATGAGCAGTTCTTC